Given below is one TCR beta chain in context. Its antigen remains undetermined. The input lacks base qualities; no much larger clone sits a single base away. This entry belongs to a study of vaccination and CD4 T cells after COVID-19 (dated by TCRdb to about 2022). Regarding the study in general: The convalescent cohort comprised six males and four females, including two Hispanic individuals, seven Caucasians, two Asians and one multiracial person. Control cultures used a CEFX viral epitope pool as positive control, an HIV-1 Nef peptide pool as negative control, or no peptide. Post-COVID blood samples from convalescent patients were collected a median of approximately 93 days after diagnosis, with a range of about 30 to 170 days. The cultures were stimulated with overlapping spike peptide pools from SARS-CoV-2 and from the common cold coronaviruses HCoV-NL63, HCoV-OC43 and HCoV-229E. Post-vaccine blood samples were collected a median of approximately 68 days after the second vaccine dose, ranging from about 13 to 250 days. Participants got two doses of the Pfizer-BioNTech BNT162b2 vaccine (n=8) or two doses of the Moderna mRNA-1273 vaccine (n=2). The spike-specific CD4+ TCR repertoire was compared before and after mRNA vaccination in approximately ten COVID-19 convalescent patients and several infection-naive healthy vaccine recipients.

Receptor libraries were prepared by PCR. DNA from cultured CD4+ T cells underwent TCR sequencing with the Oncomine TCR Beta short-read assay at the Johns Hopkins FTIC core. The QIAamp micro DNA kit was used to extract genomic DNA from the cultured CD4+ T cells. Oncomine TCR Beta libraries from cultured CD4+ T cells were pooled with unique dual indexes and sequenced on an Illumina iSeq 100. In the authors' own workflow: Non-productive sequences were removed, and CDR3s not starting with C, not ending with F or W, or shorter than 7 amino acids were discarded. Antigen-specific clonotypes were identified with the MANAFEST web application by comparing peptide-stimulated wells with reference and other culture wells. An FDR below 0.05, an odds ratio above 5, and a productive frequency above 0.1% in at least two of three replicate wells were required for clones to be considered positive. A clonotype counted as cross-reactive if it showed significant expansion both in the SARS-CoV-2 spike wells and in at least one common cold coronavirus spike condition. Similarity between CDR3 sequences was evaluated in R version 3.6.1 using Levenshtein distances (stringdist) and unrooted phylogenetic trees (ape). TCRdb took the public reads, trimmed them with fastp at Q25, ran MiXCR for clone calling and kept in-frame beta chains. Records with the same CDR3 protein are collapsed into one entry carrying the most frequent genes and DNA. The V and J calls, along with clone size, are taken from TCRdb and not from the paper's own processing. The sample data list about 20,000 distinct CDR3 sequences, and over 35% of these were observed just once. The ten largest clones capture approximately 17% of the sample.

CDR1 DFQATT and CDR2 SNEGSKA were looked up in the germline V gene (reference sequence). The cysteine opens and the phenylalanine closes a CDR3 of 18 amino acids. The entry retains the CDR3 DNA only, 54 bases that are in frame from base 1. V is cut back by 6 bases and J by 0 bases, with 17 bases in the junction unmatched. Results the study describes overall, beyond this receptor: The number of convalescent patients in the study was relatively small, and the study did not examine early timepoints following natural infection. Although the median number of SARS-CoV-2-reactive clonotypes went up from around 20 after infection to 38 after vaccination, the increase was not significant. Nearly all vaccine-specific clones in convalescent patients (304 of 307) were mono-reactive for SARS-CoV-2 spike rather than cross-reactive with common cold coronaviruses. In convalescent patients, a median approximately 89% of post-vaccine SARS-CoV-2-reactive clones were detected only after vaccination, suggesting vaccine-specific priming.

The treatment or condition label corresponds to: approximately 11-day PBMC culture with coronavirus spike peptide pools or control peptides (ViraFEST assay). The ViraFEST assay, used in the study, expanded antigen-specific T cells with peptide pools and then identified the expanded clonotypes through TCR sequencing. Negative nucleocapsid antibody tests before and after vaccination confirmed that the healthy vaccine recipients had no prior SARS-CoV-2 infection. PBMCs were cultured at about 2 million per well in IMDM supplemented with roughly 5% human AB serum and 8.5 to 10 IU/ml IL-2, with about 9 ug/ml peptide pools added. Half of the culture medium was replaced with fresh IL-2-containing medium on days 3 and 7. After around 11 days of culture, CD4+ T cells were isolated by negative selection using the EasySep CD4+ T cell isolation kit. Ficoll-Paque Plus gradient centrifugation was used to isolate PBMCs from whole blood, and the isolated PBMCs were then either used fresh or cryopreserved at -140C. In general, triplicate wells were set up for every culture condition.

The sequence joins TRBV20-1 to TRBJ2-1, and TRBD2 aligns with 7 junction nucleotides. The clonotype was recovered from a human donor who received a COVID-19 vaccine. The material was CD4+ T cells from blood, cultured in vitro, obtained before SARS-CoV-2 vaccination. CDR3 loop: CSAPLLLRRGSSYNEQFF. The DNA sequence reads TGCAGTGCCCCGTTGCTGCTTCGGCGGGGGAGCTCCTACAATGAGCAGTTCTTC.